The next 19 T cell receptor beta chains were all read from a single sample in a study of patients and donors after allogeneic stem cell transplantation. TCRdb used MiXCR to reprocess the RT-PCR reads, holding one entry per CDR3 protein. Of about 160,000 distinct CDR3 sequences listed, about a quarter were seen once; the top ten hold 26%. The source material was blood, either unsorted or a sorted T cell fraction (not recorded which). The receptors shown here come from a human donor who was either an allogeneic HSCT recipient or a stem cell or donor lymphocyte infusion donor (not recorded which). It is not recorded whose cells these are; they may come from a transplant donor.

The chain combines TRBV20-1 with TRBJ2-1; a possible D gene is TRBD2 (6 bases). V dropped 0 bases and J dropped 3 bases, with 15 bases sitting between them. Germline V gene data show CDR1 as DFQATT and CDR2 as SNEGSKA (reference sequence). This CDR3 has 16 residues. DNA of the CDR3: TGCAGTGCTAGAGATTCAAGCGGGCCAGACTACAATGAGCAGTTCTTC. Translating it yields CSARDSSGPDYNEQFF.

The V gene is TRBV12-3 or TRBV12-4, the J gene TRBJ2-3; D tentatively reads TRBD1 or TRBD2 (5 bases each). The CDR3 covers 16 residues. V lost 2 bases to trimming and J lost 8 bases, with 20 bases between them. Written as DNA, the CDR3 is TGTGCCAGCAGTTTATCCTGGGGGTCCCGGCGAGGTACGCAGTATTTT. Amino acid sequence: CASSLSWGSRRGTQYF.

V and J are TRBV12-3 or TRBV12-4 and TRBJ1-5; 7 nucleotides match TRBD1. The CDR3 is 18 residues long. The trim removed 5 bases at V and 0 bases at J, leaving 13 bases unmatched. The CDR3 region is CASSPGTASTYSNQPQHF. Written as DNA, the CDR3 is TGTGCCAGCAGTCCCGGGACAGCTTCTACTTATAGCAATCAGCCCCAGCATTTT.

V is TRBV2 and J is TRBJ2-4; D is uncertain. The CDR3 spans 17 residues. V was trimmed by 4 bases and J by 0 bases, leaving 16 bases between them. CDR1 is SNHLY and CDR2 is FYNNEI in the germline V gene. CDR3 bases: TGTGCCAGCAGTGTCCGGGCCCCCACTCTAGCCAAAAACATTCAGTACTTC. Protein sequence: CASSVRAPTLAKNIQYF.

This clonotype was counted between two and nine times. This chain uses TRBV7-7 with TRBJ2-3, with TRBD2 as a possible D gene (5 bases). Germline V gene data show CDR1 as SSHAT and CDR2 as FNYEAQ (reference sequence). Between the trimmed V and J ends, which lost 2 bases and 4 bases, there was a span of 7 bases. The CDR3 has 13 amino acids. CDR3 protein: CASSLRGSDTQYF. The CDR3 DNA sequence: TGTGCCAGCAGCTTACGGGGTTCAGATACGCAGTATTTT.

The V call is TRBV12-3 or TRBV12-4, the J call TRBJ1-5; D not certain. V was trimmed by 2 bases and J by 3 bases, leaving 14 bases between them. This CDR3 is 16 amino acids long. CDR3 in amino acids: CASSLLGSTYNQPQHF. The CDR3 DNA reads as TGTGCCAGCAGTTTACTGGGCAGCACTTACAATCAGCCCCAGCATTTT.

J is TRBJ2-1 and V is TRBV5-6, with D perhaps TRBD2 (5 bases). V shed 1 base and J shed 2 bases, with 13 bases lying between them. The CDR3 extends over 16 amino acids. In germline, CDR1 is SGHDT, CDR2 YYEEEE. The CDR3 coding sequence is TGTGCCAGCAGCTTGTTTCGGGGTCTTCCCTACAATGAGCAGTTCTTC. Amino acid sequence: CASSLFRGLPYNEQFF.

This clonotype occurred a few times. This chain uses TRBV6-6 with TRBJ1-1; weak D call: TRBD1 (5 bases). This CDR3 has 14 residues. Germline values: CDR1 MNHNY, CDR2 SVGAGI (reference sequence). Trimming took off 7 bases at V and 7 bases at J, with 19 bases between the two ends. CDR3 region: CASIQRDLLSEAFF. CDR3 in DNA: TGTGCCAGCATTCAGCGGGACCTCTTGAGTGAAGCTTTCTTT.

This clonotype was found a few times. V usage is TRBV20-1 and J usage is TRBJ1-3; D call uncertain. V lost 1 base and J lost 0, with 19 bases in between. Germline values: CDR1 DFQATT, CDR2 SNEGSKA (reference sequence). CDR3 length: 18 residues. The CDR3 DNA reads TGCAGTGCTAGAGCTTTTGGCGGCAGTTCAGACTCTGGAAACACCATATATTTT. It yields the protein CSARAFGGSSDSGNTIYF.

In its sample, this clonotype was seen many times. The rearrangement uses TRBV15 and TRBJ1-5; perhaps TRBD1 as D (5 bases). The V gene lost 0 bases and the J gene lost 4 bases, with 13 bases spanning the gap. The CDR3 totals 16 residues. Germline assignment: CDR1 LNHNV and CDR2 YYDKDF (reference sequence). Written as DNA, the CDR3 is TGTGCCACCAGCAGAGATTTCGGGACCGGTAATCAGCCCCAGCATTTT. Translating gives CATSRDFGTGNQPQHF. The full variable domain, with the rest looked up from reference TRBV15 and TRBJ1-5, is DAMVIQNPRYQVTQFGKPVTLSCSQTLNHNVMYWYQQKSSQAPKLLFHYYDKDFNNEADTPDNFQSRRPNTSFCFLDIRSPGLGDTAMYLCATSRDFGTGNQPQHFGDGTRLSIL.

This sequence joins TRBV20-1 and TRBJ2-7; 7 bases fit TRBD1. J gave up 2 bases and V 3 bases, and 4 bases lay outside the gene matches. The CDR3 is 13 residues long. CDR1 and CDR2 (germline): DFQATT, SNEGSKA (reference sequence). The CDR3 region has the DNA TGCAGTGCTAGTGGGACAGCACCCTACGAGCAGTACTTC. This encodes CSASGTAPYEQYF.

This rearrangement joins TRBV12-3 or TRBV12-4 to TRBJ1-3; 9 bases map to TRBD1. Trimming removed 7 bases from V and 6 bases from J; junction bases left unmatched: 7. The CDR3 has 14 residues. This CDR3 is CASTKQGAKNTIYF. CDR3 nucleotide sequence: TGTGCCAGCACCAAACAGGGGGCGAAAAACACCATATATTTT.

This clonotype occurred many times. V gene TRBV5-1 combines with J gene TRBJ1-2; D is uncertain. The V gene lost 4 bases and the J gene lost 0 bases, with 13 bases spanning the gap. CDR1 and CDR2 from the germline V gene are SGHRS and YFSETQ. The CDR3 has 15 residues. Here the CDR3 DNA reads TGCGCCAGCAGCCCCCGGTTAGGCTCTAACTATGGCTACACCTTC. It is translated as CASSPRLGSNYGYTF.

This clonotype has a handful of counts. This rearrangement joins TRBV10-3 to TRBJ2-2, with D perhaps matching TRBD1 (6 bases). CDR1 is ENHRY and CDR2 is SYGVKD in the germline V gene. The CDR3 is 17 amino acids. The V end was cut by 3 bases, the J end by 5 bases, with 19 bases between. The CDR3 protein is CAISELRQAERTGELFF. The CDR3, as DNA: TGTGCCATCAGTGAACTTAGACAGGCGGAGAGGACCGGGGAGCTGTTTTTT.

This clonotype occurred a few times. The J gene is TRBJ2-2, the V gene TRBV9, with 8 bases identical to TRBD2. There are 16 residues in the CDR3. V lost 2 bases and J lost 1; bases outside the gene matches: 4. Germline CDR1 and CDR2: SGDLS and YYNGEE. CDR3 sequence: CASSVGAGVNTGELFF. CDR3 DNA: TGTGCCAGCAGCGTGGGAGCGGGGGTGAACACCGGGGAGCTGTTTTTT.

V is TRBV6-2 or TRBV6-3 and J is TRBJ2-1; D ambiguous. Germline V lookup: CDR1 MNHEY, CDR2 SVGEGT. Trimming removed 6 bases from V and 12 bases from J, with 12 bases in between. The CDR3 is 11 residues long. The CDR3 spells CASSPQVGQFF. As DNA, the CDR3 is TGTGCCAGCAGCCCCCAAGTCGGGCAGTTCTTC.

This clonotype was seen only a few times. V usage is TRBV20-1 and J usage is TRBJ2-2, with D tentatively TRBD2 (6 bases). Germline assignment: CDR1 DFQATT and CDR2 SNEGSKA (reference sequence). Trimming stripped 5 bases from V and 5 bases from J, with 12 bases between. The CDR3 has 13 residues. The DNA for the CDR3 is TGCAGTGCTGCCGGGACTGCGACCGGGGAGCTGTTTTTT. Its protein product is CSAAGTATGELFF.

CDR3 bases: TGTGCCAGCAGCCAAGAGTATAGGAACACTGAAGCTTTCTTT. Its protein product is CASSQEYRNTEAFF. The J gene is TRBJ1-1, the V gene TRBV3-1; D remains ambiguous. The CDR3 is 14 amino acids. The germline CDR1 and CDR2 sequences are LGHDT and YNNKEL (reference sequence). Between the trimmed V and J ends, which lost 0 bases and 1 base, there was a span of 6 bases.

This clonotype has a count of ten or more. This chain's CDR3 is CASGSSREQYF. The CDR3 region has the DNA TGTGCCAGCGGGAGTTCTCGGGAGCAGTACTTC. V is TRBV27 and J is TRBJ2-7; a possible D gene is TRBD2 (5 bases). The CDR3 is 11 amino acids. The germline CDR1 and CDR2 sequences are MNHEY and SMNVEV (reference sequence). V dropped 8 bases and J dropped 7 bases, with 12 bases sitting between them.